This TCR beta chain was identified in a study of blood T cell repertoires in COVID-19 (dated by TCRdb to the early 2020s). Background for the entire study: Samples covering the acute and convalescent phases of COVID-19 were provided by collaborators in the United States, Italy and Spain. Nearly every sample came with metadata listing a de-identified subject ID, COVID-19 status, age in years and sex. Where HLA class I and class II types were available, the types were taken from metadata supplied by the sample provider, not from assay-based typing. The prospective study material was composed of cDNA or gDNA derived from T cells, B-cell-depleted T cells, or PBMCs. Subjects who had been exposed to COVID-19, were actively infected with it, or had recovered from it provided the deeply sampled blood TCRbeta repertoires that made up the dataset. The repertoires were released in a freely available public database meant as a resource for research on the immune response to SARS-CoV-2. Samples came from the ongoing ImmuneRACE study (first 160 participants) plus 1,254 subjects from 6 global collaborators.

TCRbeta CDR3 regions were amplified from genomic DNA by means of the immunoSEQ Assay, a bias-controlled multiplex PCR. For the original study's pipeline: The number of nucleated cells in each sample was estimated by amplification of reference gene primers within the assay. Sequence reads were collapsed and filtered to measure the absolute abundance of every unique TCRbeta CDR3 rearrangement. For each sample, productive Simpson clonality was calculated as the square root of Simpson's diversity index over productive rearrangements. TCRdb carries this immuneACCESS record with in-frame sequences only. Its versions omit some clonotypes, under half of them owing to an unresolved V gene in the studies checked, with the rest unexplained. V and J calls and clone size are copied from that table; D and trimming were computed from the DNA. This sample comprises about 130,000 clones, 78% of them detected only once. Roughly 9.7% of the sample goes to the ten largest clones.

About this clone itself: Its cognate antigen has yet to be identified. Base-call qualities are not available, and no considerably larger clone is one nucleotide away.

What the authors observed across the whole study: The quantity of clinical and demographic metadata differed by source and by participant and was supplied without curation.

Another Seattle source contributed samples from volunteer blood donors who had recovered from COVID-19. Collaborating institutions collected whole blood in K2EDTA tubes following their own protocols. For TCRbeta analysis, collaborators shipped samples in one of three forms: frozen whole blood, isolated PBMCs, or DNA extracted from either of those sample types. CDR1 and CDR2, looked up from the germline V gene, are SGHVS and FQNEAQ. The CDR3 numbers 14 residues from cysteine through phenylalanine. CDR3 DNA is the only sequence kept; it has 42 bases, read in frame from the first base. Trimming takes 3 bases from V and 10 bases from J, and the germline ends sit 16 bases apart.

The source material was peripheral blood. The source of this sequence is a man in his sixties who had recovered from COVID-19. The receptor chain draws on TRBV7-8 and TRBJ1-5; no D gene can be assigned with confidence. CDR3 reads: CASSFSNEAEPQHF. The DNA sequence reads TGTGCCAGCAGCTTCTCGAACGAGGCAGAACCCCAGCATTTT.